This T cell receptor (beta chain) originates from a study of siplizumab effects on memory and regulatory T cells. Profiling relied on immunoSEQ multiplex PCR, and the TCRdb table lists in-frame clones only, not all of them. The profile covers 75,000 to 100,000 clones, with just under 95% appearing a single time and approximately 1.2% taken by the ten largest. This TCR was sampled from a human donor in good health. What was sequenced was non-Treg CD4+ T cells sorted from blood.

CDR3 sequence (DNA): TGTGCCAGCAGCGCAGGATCGGTAGGCAGCACAATTGGGGCTGGGGCCAACGTCCTGACTTTC. Protein sequence: CASSAGSVGSTIGAGANVLTF. This chain links TRBV9 with TRBJ2-6; D unclear. V was cut by 3 bases and J by 2 bases, with 27 bases left in between. The CDR3 consists of 21 residues. Germline-derived CDR1 and CDR2 are SGDLS and YYNGEE. The full variable domain, completed using reference TRBV9 and TRBJ2-6, is DSGVTQTPKHLITATGQRVTLRCSPRSGDLSVYWYQQSLDQGLQFLIQYYNGEERAKGNILERFSAQQFPDLHSELNLSSLELGDSALYFCASSAGSVGSTIGAGANVLTFGAGSRLTVL.